Listed here are 11 T cell receptor beta chains from one sample, sequenced in a study of blood T cell repertoires in COVID-19. Sequencing was performed with immunoSEQ multiplex PCR; in TCRdb, only in-frame clones are kept and a portion is missing. The data contain more than 150,000 clones, approximately 84% of them singletons. Sample: peripheral blood. These receptor sequences come from a young man with active or convalescent COVID-19.

The J gene is TRBJ1-5, the V gene TRBV3-1 (or the pseudogene TRBV3-2), with 8 nucleotides matching TRBD1. The CDR3 loop spans 16 amino acids. The germline V gene has CDR1 LGHDT and CDR2 YNNKEL (reference sequence). After removal of 1 base from V and 4 bases from J, the junction contained 6 bases not matched to a gene. In nucleotides, the CDR3 is TGTGCCAGCAGCCAAGGGGGGGGACAGGCTAATCAGCCCCAGCATTTT. Its translation is CASSQGGGQANQPQHF.

This chain connects TRBV11-2 to TRBJ2-7; 13 nucleotides match TRBD2. Germline V CDR1 and CDR2: SGHAT, FQNNGV. The V gene end was trimmed by 2 bases and the J gene end by 4 bases; junction bases not matched to a gene: 8. The CDR3 length is 17 residues. The CDR3 nucleotides are TGTGCCAGCAGCTTAAGTTTAGGACTAGCGGGAGTTTACGAGCAGTACTTC. Protein sequence: CASSLSLGLAGVYEQYF.

The gene calls are TRBV11-2 and TRBJ2-7; D unresolved. The germline V gene encodes CDR1 SGHAT and CDR2 FQNNGV. The CDR3 has 14 amino acids. The V and J ends lost 1 base and 0 bases respectively, with 7 bases between them. The CDR3, as DNA: TGTGCCAGCAGCTTAGCCCGGAGCTCCTACGAGCAGTACTTC. Translation gives CASSLARSSYEQYF.

The chain has TRBV18 and TRBJ2-2, with D perhaps matching TRBD1 (6 bases). Germline CDR1 reads KGHSH; CDR2 reads LQKENI. V lost 3 bases, J lost 2 bases, and 10 bases lay in between. The CDR3 sequence is 15 residues long. CDR3 amino acids: CASSPRTVNTGELFF. CDR3 coding DNA: TGTGCCAGCTCACCGAGGACAGTCAACACCGGGGAGCTGTTTTTT.

CDR3 sequence: CASSQAVHSYEQYF. In DNA, the CDR3 is TGTGCCAGCAGCCAAGCGGTGCACTCCTACGAGCAGTACTTC. This chain joins TRBV14 and TRBJ2-7; D is unclear. V dropped 1 base and J dropped 0 bases, with 7 bases sitting between them. Germline assignment: CDR1 SGHDN and CDR2 FVKESK. The CDR3 is made up of 14 amino acids.

V usage is TRBV2 and J usage is TRBJ1-3, with 7 bases lining up with TRBD1. V was pared by 7 bases and J by 0 bases, with 9 bases of the junction left unmatched. This CDR3 has 16 residues. Germline CDR1 SNHLY, CDR2 FYNNEI. The CDR3 is CASTVRTGTSGNTIYF. The CDR3 DNA reads as TGTGCCAGCACTGTAAGGACAGGAACCTCTGGAAACACCATATATTTT.

The chain carries TRBV6-1 and TRBJ1-3, with 7 positions matching TRBD1. CDR1 is MNHNS, CDR2 SASEGT, per germline. The CDR3 is 15 residues long. The junction had 5 bases not matched to a gene; V was cut back by 6 bases and J by 0 bases. The CDR3 DNA sequence: TGTGCCAGCAGGGACAGGAGGCTCTCTGGAAACACCATATATTTT. This translates into CASRDRRLSGNTIYF.

This sequence joins TRBV7-9 and TRBJ2-7; tentatively, D is TRBD2 (6 bases). This CDR3 has 15 residues. V dropped 5 bases and J dropped 2 bases, with 16 bases sitting between them. Germline-derived CDR1 and CDR2 are SEHNR and FQNEAQ (reference sequence). CDR3 loop: CASSAPTGLAYEQYF. CDR3 sequence (DNA): TGTGCCAGCAGCGCTCCAACGGGACTCGCCTACGAGCAGTACTTC.

The CDR3 sequence is CASSLAGGQIETQYF. The CDR3 DNA follows: TGTGCCAGCAGCTTAGCGGGAGGGCAGATCGAGACCCAGTACTTC. V usage is TRBV7-8 and J usage is TRBJ2-5, with 7 nucleotides matching TRBD2. V shed 0 bases, J shed 5 bases, and the junction held 6 bases outside the gene matches. Germline V gene lookup returns CDR1 SGHVS and CDR2 FQNEAQ. This CDR3 region has 15 residues.

V gene TRBV6-2 or TRBV6-3 combines with J gene TRBJ2-5, with D possibly TRBD1 on 5 matching bases. Trimming removed 2 bases from V and 1 base from J, with 14 bases in between. Germline CDR1 is MNHEY and CDR2 is SVGEGT. This CDR3 region has 16 residues. CDR3 nucleotides: TGTGCCAGCAGTTACGATATAGCAGGGATCCAAGAGACCCAGTACTTC. This gives the protein CASSYDIAGIQETQYF.

The chain carries TRBV4-3 and TRBJ1-3, with D possibly being TRBD1 (5 bases). Between the trimmed V and J ends, which lost 1 base and 0 bases, there was a span of 13 bases. Germline CDR1 reads LGHNA; CDR2 reads YSLEER. The CDR3 spans 17 residues. For the CDR3, the DNA is TGCGCCAGCAGCCAAGTGCGGGGGGGGAACTCTGGAAACACCATATATTTT. The encoded protein is CASSQVRGGNSGNTIYF.